The 32 T cell receptor beta chains reported below all come from one sample, sequenced in a study of identical twins. One entry per CDR3 protein, called by TCRdb with MiXCR from the 5' RACE reads. The sample records 1.5 million to 2 million distinct CDR3 sequences, under 35% being singletons. Sequencing was performed on cord blood. The receptors here all came from a newborn girl in good health.

J is TRBJ2-1 and V is TRBV5-1, with TRBD2 matching 7 bases. The germline CDR1 and CDR2 sequences are SGHRS and YFSETQ. Unmatched junction bases numbered 9, after V lost 4 bases and J lost 8 bases. The CDR3 length is 14 residues. The CDR3 nucleotides are TGCGCCAGCAGCCAACAGCGGGGCTCGGATGAGCAGTTCTTC. This codes for CASSQQRGSDEQFF.

This clonotype was counted at least ten times. The rearrangement joins TRBV4-2 to TRBJ2-3; 11 nucleotides line up with TRBD2. This CDR3 contains 16 residues. CDR1 and CDR2 from the germline V gene are LGHNA and YNFKEQ. J was trimmed by 1 base and V by 0 bases; bases with no gene match: 0. CDR3 sequence (DNA): TGTGCCAGCAGCCAAGAACTAGCGGGGGGCACAGATACGCAGTATTTT. Translating gives CASSQELAGGTDTQYF.

The chain carries TRBV27 and TRBJ1-2; 7 bases fit TRBD1. Trimming took 7 bases from V and 5 from J; bases not matched to a gene: 7. This CDR3 region has 13 residues. Looked up from germline, CDR1 is MNHEY and CDR2 is SMNVEV (reference sequence). CDR3 nucleotide sequence: TGTGCCAGCATTGGGCAGGGGGAGTATGGCTACACCTTC. Amino acids: CASIGQGEYGYTF.

The chain links TRBV20-1 to TRBJ1-1, with a tentative D call TRBD1 (6 bases). CDR1 and CDR2 (germline): DFQATT, SNEGSKA (reference sequence). V was shortened by 5 bases and J by 5 bases, with 21 bases between the two germline ends. The CDR3 runs 15 residues. The CDR3 region is CSAEPAGRGLTEAFF. The CDR3 coding sequence is TGCAGTGCTGAACCTGCAGGGAGGGGGTTAACTGAAGCTTTCTTT.

This clonotype showed up just a few times. The J gene is TRBJ2-7, the V gene TRBV27; 7 bases are shared with TRBD1. The CDR3 spans 16 residues. After removal of 6 bases from V and 0 bases from J, the junction contained 11 bases not matched to a gene. Germline assignment: CDR1 MNHEY and CDR2 SMNVEV (reference sequence). The CDR3 is CASSPDRDSFSYEQYF. For the CDR3, the DNA is TGTGCCAGCAGCCCGGACCGGGACAGCTTCTCCTACGAGCAGTACTTC.

This chain joins TRBV20-1 and TRBJ2-4; maybe TRBD2 (6 bases). Trimming pared 0 bases from V and 6 bases from J, leaving 15 bases between. Germline assignment: CDR1 DFQATT and CDR2 SNEGSKA (reference sequence). The CDR3 is made up of 15 amino acids. CDR3 sequence: CSARDSAGPPNIQYF. The CDR3 DNA follows: TGCAGTGCTAGAGATTCGGCGGGGCCCCCAAACATTCAGTACTTC.

Turning to this clonotype: A single base separates this from a much larger clone, so it may be a read error. The rearrangement joins TRBV14 to TRBJ1-2; D gene unclear. V lost 1 base, J lost 4 bases, and 7 bases lay in between. The CDR3 runs to 13 residues. CDR1 is SGHDN, CDR2 FVKESK, per germline. CDR3 in amino acids: CASSQAISYGYTF. The CDR3 DNA reads as TGTGCCAGCAGCCAAGCGATCAGCTATGGCTACACCTTC.

This clonotype came up many times. This chain links TRBV13 with TRBJ2-7; D remains ambiguous. The CDR3 runs 14 residues. The V gene's germline CDR1 is PRHDT and CDR2 FYEKMQ (reference sequence). The V and J ends lost 8 bases and 4 bases respectively, with 18 bases between them. The chain's CDR3 is CASSPPRAEYEQYF. CDR3 in DNA: TGTGCCAGCTCTCCACCTCGCGCAGAGTACGAGCAGTACTTC.

This clonotype appeared a few times. V and J are TRBV5-1 and TRBJ2-7, with 7 nucleotides matching TRBD2. The ends lost 4 bases at V and 5 bases at J; junction bases unmatched: 6. CDR1 is SGHRS and CDR2 is YFSETQ in the germline V gene. This CDR3 has 13 residues. CDR3 coding DNA: TGCGCCAGCAGCCCACCCGGGACTAACGAGCAGTACTTC. It codes for CASSPPGTNEQYF. Drawing the rest from reference TRBV5-1 and TRBJ2-7, the complete variable domain is KAGVTQTPRYLIKTRGQQVTLSCSPISGHRSVSWYQQTPGQGLQFLFEYFSETQRNKGNFPGRFSGRQFSNSRSEMNVSTLELGDSALYLCASSPPGTNEQYFGPGTRLTVT.

This clonotype occurred a few times. The J gene is TRBJ2-7, the V gene TRBV2; 9 bases agree with TRBD2. The trim removed 7 bases at V and 2 bases at J, leaving 6 bases unmatched. The CDR3 contains 14 residues. CDR1 is SNHLY and CDR2 is FYNNEI in the germline V gene. CDR3 in DNA: TGTGCCAGCACCTCCGGCGGGAGGGCCTACGAGCAGTACTTC. Translating gives CASTSGGRAYEQYF. The complete variable domain, with remaining parts taken from reference TRBV2 and TRBJ2-7, reads EPEVTQTPSHQVTQMGQEVILRCVPISNHLYFYWYRQILGQKVEFLVSFYNNEISEKSEIFDDQFSVERPDGSNFTLKIRSTKLEDSAMYFCASTSGGRAYEQYFGPGTRLTVT.

The chain couples TRBV20-1 to TRBJ1-4, with TRBD1 matching over 8 bases. Germline V CDR1 and CDR2: DFQATT, SNEGSKA (reference sequence). V dropped 6 bases and J dropped 2; count of bases not matched to a gene: 8. The CDR3 runs to 15 residues. CDR3 sequence (DNA): TGCAGTGCGAGAACCTACAGGGGGACTAATGAAAAACTGTTTTTT. It is translated as CSARTYRGTNEKLFF.

The table lists this clonotype with a few counts. V and J are TRBV5-1 and TRBJ2-1, with 7 bases fitting TRBD1. Trimming took 0 bases from V and 3 from J; bases not matched to a gene: 3. Germline V gene lookup returns CDR1 SGHRS and CDR2 YFSETQ. The CDR3 consists of 15 residues. This chain's CDR3 is CASSLARTGYNEQFF. CDR3 sequence (DNA): TGCGCCAGCAGCTTGGCCCGGACAGGCTACAATGAGCAGTTCTTC. The full variable domain, rest sourced from reference TRBV5-1 and TRBJ2-1, is KAGVTQTPRYLIKTRGQQVTLSCSPISGHRSVSWYQQTPGQGLQFLFEYFSETQRNKGNFPGRFSGRQFSNSRSEMNVSTLELGDSALYLCASSLARTGYNEQFFGPGTRLTVL.

This clonotype was recorded a few times. The chain has TRBV3-1 and TRBJ1-2; the D is unclear. This CDR3 spans 13 amino acids. Trimming shortened V by 8 bases and J by 4 bases, and 14 bases separated the two germline ends. Looked up from germline, CDR1 is LGHDT and CDR2 is YNNKEL (reference sequence). DNA of the CDR3: TGTGCCAGCCGGCAGCGCTTGGGCTATGGCTACACCTTC. This gives the protein CASRQRLGYGYTF.

This chain uses TRBV12-3 or TRBV12-4 with TRBJ2-7, with TRBD2 as a possible D gene (6 bases). Trimming removed 4 bases at V and 3 bases at J, with 22 bases between. The CDR3 has 17 residues. In DNA form, the CDR3 reads TGTGCCAGCAGTTCTATCGGGGTGGGGGGAATTTACTACGAGCAGTACTTC. It specifies CASSSIGVGGIYYEQYF.

This clonotype was counted only a few times. The CDR3 DNA reads TGTGCCAGCAGTTTAGTTCGGGGTAAGAACACTGAAGCTTTCTTT. Encoded protein: CASSLVRGKNTEAFF. The chain recombines TRBV12-3 or TRBV12-4 with TRBJ1-1; D not resolved. This CDR3 is 15 amino acids long. The V end was cut by 1 base, the J end by 1 base, with 10 bases between.

The rearrangement joins TRBV27 to TRBJ1-1; D unclear. Trimming shortened V by 5 bases and J by 0 bases, and 13 bases separated the two germline ends. Germline-derived CDR1 and CDR2 are MNHEY and SMNVEV (reference sequence). The length of the CDR3 is 15 residues. The CDR3 region is CASSPTPGLNTEAFF. In nucleotides, the CDR3 is TGTGCCAGCAGTCCCACTCCGGGCCTGAACACTGAAGCTTTCTTT.

In its sample, this clonotype was seen a few times. The V and J genes are TRBV6-6 and TRBJ1-1; D remains ambiguous. Germline V lookup: CDR1 MNHNY, CDR2 SVGAGI (reference sequence). The ends were cut back, 0 bases at V and 8 bases at J, with 10 bases in the middle. There are 13 residues in the CDR3. CDR3 in amino acids: CASSYSYGREAFF. CDR3 in DNA: TGTGCCAGCAGTTACTCGTACGGGAGGGAAGCTTTCTTT.

The CDR3 nucleotides are TGCGCCAGCGAATTTAGGACCGGATCCTACGAGCAGTACTTC. Translation gives CASEFRTGSYEQYF. V gene TRBV5-1 combines with J gene TRBJ2-7; unclear D gene. The CDR3 has 14 amino acids. Per the germline V gene, CDR1 is SGHRS and CDR2 is YFSETQ. V was shortened by 7 bases and J by 1 base, with 15 bases between the two germline ends.

This clonotype was seen a handful of times. The genes are TRBV6-1 and TRBJ2-1; D could derive from TRBD1 or TRBD2 (5 bases each). The CDR3 contains 18 residues. V lost 4 bases, J lost 4 bases, and 23 bases lay in between. Germline lookup yields CDR1 MNHNS and CDR2 SASEGT. The CDR3 DNA reads TGTGCCAGCAGTGCGTTTTCCGGTTGGGACCAGAGATACAATGAGCAGTTCTTC. Protein sequence: CASSAFSGWDQRYNEQFF.

J is TRBJ2-2 and V is TRBV4-2, with D perhaps given as TRBD1 or TRBD2 (5 bases each). There are 12 residues in the CDR3. Trimming stripped 3 bases from V and 12 bases from J, with 11 bases between. CDR1 and CDR2 (germline): LGHNA, YNFKEQ. CDR3 in DNA: TGTGCCAGCAGCCAGCAGGGAGCCCAGCTGTTTTTT. It translates to CASSQQGAQLFF.

The V and J genes are TRBV2 and TRBJ1-1, with D tentatively TRBD1 (6 bases). This CDR3 is built from 13 residues. CDR1 and CDR2 (germline): SNHLY, FYNNEI. V gave up 4 bases and J gave up 4 bases, with 10 bases separating them. This chain's CDR3 is CASSAGGPTEAFF. The CDR3 DNA sequence: TGTGCCAGCAGTGCTGGGGGCCCCACTGAAGCTTTCTTT.

As DNA, the CDR3 is TGTGCCAGCAGCTCTTACAGGGGACCTAATGAAAAACTGTTTTTT. Its protein product is CASSSYRGPNEKLFF. The chain uses TRBV7-9 and TRBJ1-4; 7 positions agree with TRBD1. There are 15 residues in the CDR3. V shed 4 bases and J 3 bases; nucleotides not matched to a gene: 5. Germline V gene data show CDR1 as SEHNR and CDR2 as FQNEAQ (reference sequence).

In DNA form, the CDR3 reads TGCGCCAGCAGCCCGGGACTAGCGGAGACCTTCGAGCAGTACTTC. Protein product: CASSPGLAETFEQYF. The chain carries TRBV4-1 and TRBJ2-5; 11 bases line up with TRBD2. The J call may be faulty, since TRBJ2-7 better matches the DNA end. The CDR3 runs to 15 residues. CDR1 is MGHRA, CDR2 YSYEKL, per germline.

This clonotype was seen ten or more times. The rearrangement links TRBV29-1 to TRBJ1-2; D might be TRBD1 (6 bases). Germline V gene sequence: CDR1 SQVTM, CDR2 ANQGSEA. Trimming removed 6 bases from V and 4 bases from J, with 12 bases in between. This CDR3 spans 12 amino acids. CDR3 amino acids: CSVAYRAYGYTF. In DNA, the CDR3 is TGCAGCGTAGCTTACAGGGCCTATGGCTACACCTTC.

The V gene is TRBV5-5, the J gene TRBJ2-3, with 10 bases lining up with TRBD1. CDR1 and CDR2 from the germline V gene are SGHKS and YYEKEE (reference sequence). CDR3 length equals 15 residues. The J segment lost 7 bases and the V segment lost 3 bases, leaving 8 bases of the junction unmatched. Here the CDR3 DNA reads TGTGCCAGCAGCTCCGGGACAGGGGTTCCTAATACGCAGTATTTT. Protein: CASSSGTGVPNTQYF.

V is TRBV4-1 and J is TRBJ1-6; 11 positions match TRBD1. The CDR3 contains 17 residues. The V gene's germline CDR1 is MGHRA and CDR2 YSYEKL. Germline trimming cut 4 bases from V and 10 bases from J; bases unmatched to any gene: 12. CDR3 residues: CASSRELGQGARSPLHF. DNA of the CDR3: TGCGCCAGCAGCCGAGAACTAGGACAGGGGGCGCGATCACCCCTCCACTTT.

Note on this clonotype: This may be a read error, as it is one base from a much larger clone. Here the CDR3 DNA reads TGCGCCAGCAGCTTGGAAGCGGGGGGGAGGTACAATGAGCAGTACTTC. Translation gives CASSLEAGGRYNEQYF. This sequence joins TRBV5-1 and TRBJ2-5; 10 nucleotides align to TRBD2. The CDR3 length is 16 residues. Unmatched junction bases numbered 13, after V lost 0 bases and J lost 11 bases. Per germline, CDR1 SGHRS and CDR2 YFSETQ.

This clonotype came up once. The genes are TRBV7-9 and TRBJ1-6, with 10 bases identical to TRBD1. Germline V CDR1 and CDR2: SEHNR, FQNEAQ (reference sequence). There are 17 residues in the CDR3. V trimming: 4 bases; J trimming: 7 bases; junction bases outside the gene matches: 10. CDR3 amino acids: CASSSGADRGQNSPLHF. The CDR3 nucleotides read TGTGCCAGCAGCTCGGGTGCAGACAGGGGGCAAAATTCACCCCTCCACTTT.

This clonotype occurred a few times. The chain carries TRBV20-1 and TRBJ2-4, with TRBD2 as a possible D gene (5 bases). V shed 0 bases and J shed 6 bases, with 15 bases lying between them. From germline, CDR1 is DFQATT and CDR2 SNEGSKA (reference sequence). The length of the CDR3 is 15 residues. The CDR3 spells CSARDAESGRNIQYF. The CDR3 DNA follows: TGCAGTGCTAGAGACGCCGAGAGCGGACGAAACATTCAGTACTTC.

This sequence joins TRBV6-1 and TRBJ1-5; TRBD1 matches at 8 bases. The CDR3 sequence is 17 residues long. Germline CDR1 and CDR2: MNHNS and SASEGT. J lost 6 bases, V lost 2 bases, and 12 bases had no gene match. CDR3 loop: CASSETGTGISSQPQHF. As DNA, the CDR3 is TGTGCCAGCAGTGAAACCGGGACAGGAATCTCGAGTCAGCCCCAGCATTTT.

The gene calls are TRBV12-3 or TRBV12-4 and TRBJ1-1, with 8 bases matching TRBD1. This CDR3 has 14 residues. V was clipped by 3 bases and J by 10 bases; unmatched bases: 10. The chain's CDR3 is CASSLKAGGGGAFF. The CDR3 nucleotides are TGTGCCAGCAGTTTGAAGGCAGGGGGCGGCGGAGCTTTCTTT.

This clonotype occurred a few times. The gene calls are TRBV5-1 and TRBJ1-1; the match to TRBD1 covers 9 bases. CDR1 SGHRS and CDR2 YFSETQ come from the germline V gene. V was clipped by 5 bases and J by 4 bases; unmatched bases: 6. The CDR3 is 14 residues long. CDR3 in amino acids: CASSYRGLGTEAFF. In DNA form, the CDR3 reads TGCGCCAGCAGTTACAGGGGGCTGGGCACTGAAGCTTTCTTT.